What follows is one TCR beta chain and its context. Its antigen specificity is not known. Qualities for individual bases were not recorded, and no much larger clone is one base off. Systemically healthy Caucasian individuals from Russia, some 36 in total and aged about 6 to 90 years, were included as donors. Each donor gave about 9.2 milliliters of peripheral blood, drawn into EDTA-treated Vacutainer tubes. Ficoll-Paque density-gradient centrifugation was used to isolate PBMCs, with at least 6 million per sample. Total RNA, at least 6 micrograms per sample, was extracted from PBMCs with Trizol reagent. The percentages of naive CD45RAhigh/CD27high T cells were determined by flow cytometry on a PBMC aliquot from every donor. The germline V gene encodes CDR1 LGHNA and CDR2 YNFKEQ. V gives up 0 bases and J gives up 8 bases, and the segment between their germline ends measures 13 bases. From the cysteine through the phenylalanine, the CDR3 covers 14 amino acids. Only the CDR3 DNA is retained, 42 bases long and in frame from the first base.

This sample is drawn from a study of blood T cells in healthy people across ages (dated by TCRdb to 2014 to 2015). Concerning the study at large: In model experiments, template switching captured about one uniquely barcoded TCR beta cDNA molecule for every two T cells. To track age-related changes in TCR beta repertoire diversity, the study relied on deep sequencing normalized with unique cDNA molecular identifiers. To avoid experimental bias, donors of different ages were spread randomly across the sequencing lanes. The donors were divided into four age groups: young (average around 16 years), middle-aged (approximately 39), aged (approximately 62) and long-lived (more than 75). The study analyzed two additional independent replicas of 1 million unique cDNA reads from the same blood draw for two donors, one aged 18 to 30 and one aged 80 or older. What the authors observed across the whole study: As age increased, observed TCR beta diversity per million T cells dropped in a roughly linear way, and a significant reduction was already evident by age about 40. Estimates of total diversity based on one million sequenced T cells were considered lower bounds and underestimates. Compared with the aged group, the long-lived group had more naive CD4+ T cells, fewer expanded clones and increased TCR diversity, a pattern suggesting age selection. Since profiling was done on bulk unsorted PBMCs, naive and antigen-experienced compartments could not be conclusively compared. Because donor CMV infection status was unknown, age-related changes in expanded clonotypes were potentially confounded. There was a strong correlation between observed TCR beta diversity and the percentage of naive T cells measured by flow cytometry.

The method behind the library was 5' RACE. Sequenced on an Illumina HiSeq 2500. The second PCR ran for about 7 to 11 cycles and used a J-beta primer mix along with a sample-barcoded 5' primer. Each TCR beta cDNA molecule received a unique molecular identifier from a template-switch 5' adaptor carrying 12 random nucleotides. Each sample yielded at least 2.5 million CDR3-containing paired-end reads. All of the RNA was converted into first-strand cDNA using the Mint cDNA synthesis kit, with a TRBC-specific oligonucleotide serving as the primer. All cDNA was treated with uracil-DNA glycosylase and then went through a first 18-cycle PCR with the universal primers M1SS and BC2_uni_R. The study's processing was this. Normalization of each sample was performed by random selection of 1 million high-quality reads, each carrying a distinct molecular identifier. Instead of being binned into consensus sequences, reads with shared molecular identifiers were discarded. CDR3 identification, clonotype clustering and error correction used MiTCR with a Q25 quality threshold and the strictest error-elimination algorithm. Lower-bound total TCR beta diversity was estimated with a nonparametric unseen species model using Euler transformation. Through fastp at Q25 and MiXCR, TCRdb rebuilt clones from the public reads, retaining in-frame beta chains. Under each unique CDR3 protein, matching rows form one entry showing the most common genes and DNA. In this record, the V and J calls reflect TCRdb's handling and not the investigators' own analysis. The sample has about 1.5 million distinct CDR3 sequences on record, roughly 40% of them singletons. The ten largest clones take up 7.9% of the sample.

This clonotype originated in a woman younger than 35 in good health. Material: blood. The chain was built from TRBV4-2 and TRBJ1-2; 6 matching bases give a weak D call of TRBD1. CDR3 region: CASSQDNAGAGYTF. The DNA sequence is TGTGCCAGCAGCCAAGATAACGCAGGGGCAGGCTACACCTTC.